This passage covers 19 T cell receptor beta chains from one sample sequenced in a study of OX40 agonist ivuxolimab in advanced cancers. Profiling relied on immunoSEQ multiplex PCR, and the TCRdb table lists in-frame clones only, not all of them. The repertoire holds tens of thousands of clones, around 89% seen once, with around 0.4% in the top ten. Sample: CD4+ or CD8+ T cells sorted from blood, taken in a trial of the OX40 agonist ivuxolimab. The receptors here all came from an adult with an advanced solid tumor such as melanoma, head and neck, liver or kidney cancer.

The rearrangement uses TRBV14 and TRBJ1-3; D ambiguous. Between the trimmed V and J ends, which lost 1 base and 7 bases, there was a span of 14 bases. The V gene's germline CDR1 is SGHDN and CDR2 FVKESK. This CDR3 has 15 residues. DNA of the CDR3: TGTGCCAGCAGCCAAGCCTACAGTAGTAGGAACACCATATATTTT. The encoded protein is CASSQAYSSRNTIYF.

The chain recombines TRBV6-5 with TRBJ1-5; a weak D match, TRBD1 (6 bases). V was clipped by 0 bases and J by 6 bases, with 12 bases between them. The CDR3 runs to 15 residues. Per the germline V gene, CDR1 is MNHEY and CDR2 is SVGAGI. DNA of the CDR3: TGTGCCAGCAGTTACTCCCGACAGGTGGGTCAGCCCCAGCATTTT. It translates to CASSYSRQVGQPQHF.

This chain's CDR3 is CASSLHNEQFF. The DNA for the CDR3 is TGTGCCAGCAGCTTACACAATGAGCAGTTCTTC. V gene TRBV7-6 combines with J gene TRBJ2-1, with no clear D. Looked up from germline, CDR1 is SGHVS and CDR2 is FNYEAQ. With 2 bases removed from V and 5 bases from J, the gap between germline ends came to 1 base. The CDR3 spans 11 residues.

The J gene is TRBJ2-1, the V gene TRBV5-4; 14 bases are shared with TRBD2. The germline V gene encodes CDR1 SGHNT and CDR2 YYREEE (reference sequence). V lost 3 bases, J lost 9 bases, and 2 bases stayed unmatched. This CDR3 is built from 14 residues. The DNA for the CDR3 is TGTGCCAGCAGCTACGGACTAGCGGGAGGTGAGCAGTTCTTC. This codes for CASSYGLAGGEQFF.

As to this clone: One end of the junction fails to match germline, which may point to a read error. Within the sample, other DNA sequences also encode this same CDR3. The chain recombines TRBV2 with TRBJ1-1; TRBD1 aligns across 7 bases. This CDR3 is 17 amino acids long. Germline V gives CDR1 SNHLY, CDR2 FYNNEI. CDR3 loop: CASSVFVRGFGNTEAFF. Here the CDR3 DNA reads TGTGCCAGCAGTGTATTCGTCAGGGGGTTTGGAAACACTGAAGCCTTCTTT. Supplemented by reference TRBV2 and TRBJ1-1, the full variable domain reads EPEVTQTPSHQVTQMGQEVILRCVPISNHLYFYWYRQILGQKVEFLVSFYNNEISEKSEIFDDQFSVERPDGSNFTLKIRSTKLEDSAMYFCASSVFVRGFGNTEAFFGQGTRLTVV.

CDR3 bases: TGCGCCAGCAGCTTGGCCCAGGGTTTCTCTGGAAACACCATATATTTT. Amino acids: CASSLAQGFSGNTIYF. The chain is built from TRBV5-1 and TRBJ1-3; D might be TRBD1 (5 bases). The germline V and J ends were trimmed by 0 bases and 0 bases, with 10 bases remaining between them. Germline assignment: CDR1 SGHRS and CDR2 YFSETQ. This CDR3 region has 16 residues.

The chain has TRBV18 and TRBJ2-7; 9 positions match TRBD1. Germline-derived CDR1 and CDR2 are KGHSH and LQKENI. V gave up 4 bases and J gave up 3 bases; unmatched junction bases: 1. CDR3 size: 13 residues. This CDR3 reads CASSLGQGYEQYF. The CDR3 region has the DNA TGTGCCAGCTCACTGGGACAGGGCTACGAGCAGTACTTC.

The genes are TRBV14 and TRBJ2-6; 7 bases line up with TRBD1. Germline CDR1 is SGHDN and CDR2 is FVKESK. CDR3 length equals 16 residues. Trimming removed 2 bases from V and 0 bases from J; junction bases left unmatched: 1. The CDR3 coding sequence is TGTGCCAGCAGCCAAACAGGGGCCTCTGGGGCCAACGTCCTGACTTTC. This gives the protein CASSQTGASGANVLTF. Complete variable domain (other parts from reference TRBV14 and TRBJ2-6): EAGVTQFPSHSVIEKGQTVTLRCDPISGHDNLYWYRRVMGKEIKFLLHFVKESKQDESGMPNNRFLAERTGGTYSTLKVQPAELEDSGVYFCASSQTGASGANVLTFGAGSRLTVL.

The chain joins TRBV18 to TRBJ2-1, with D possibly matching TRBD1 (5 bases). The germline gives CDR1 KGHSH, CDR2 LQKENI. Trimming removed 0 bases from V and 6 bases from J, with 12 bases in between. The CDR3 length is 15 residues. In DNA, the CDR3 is TGTGCCAGCTCACCACCCGTGACAGTCAGCAATGAGCAGTTCTTC. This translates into CASSPPVTVSNEQFF.

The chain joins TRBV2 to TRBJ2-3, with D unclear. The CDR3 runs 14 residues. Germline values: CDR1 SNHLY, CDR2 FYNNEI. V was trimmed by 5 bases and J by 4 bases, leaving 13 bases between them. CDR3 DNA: TGTGCCAGCAGTCCGGGTCAGCACGCAGATACGCAGTATTTT. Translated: CASSPGQHADTQYF.

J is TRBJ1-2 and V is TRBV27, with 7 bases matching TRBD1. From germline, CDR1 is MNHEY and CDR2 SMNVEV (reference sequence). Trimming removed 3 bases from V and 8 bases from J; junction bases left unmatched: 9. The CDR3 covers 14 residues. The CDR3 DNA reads TGTGCCAGCAGTTTCACCGGGACAGAAAAAGGCTACACCTTC. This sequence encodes CASSFTGTEKGYTF.

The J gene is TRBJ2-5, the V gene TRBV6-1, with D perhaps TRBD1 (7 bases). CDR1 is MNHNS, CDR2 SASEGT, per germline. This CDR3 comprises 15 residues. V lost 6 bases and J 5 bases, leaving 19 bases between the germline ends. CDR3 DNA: TGTGCCAGCAGGGGGGGCGGGACAGCCGAGGAGACCCAGTACTTC. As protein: CASRGGGTAEETQYF.

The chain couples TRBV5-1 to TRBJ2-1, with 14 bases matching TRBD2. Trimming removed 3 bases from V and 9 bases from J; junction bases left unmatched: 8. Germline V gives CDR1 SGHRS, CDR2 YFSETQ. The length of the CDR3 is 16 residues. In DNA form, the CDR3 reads TGCGCCAGCAGCTCCGGGACTAGCGGGAGAGTGGGTGAGCAGTTCTTC. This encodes CASSSGTSGRVGEQFF. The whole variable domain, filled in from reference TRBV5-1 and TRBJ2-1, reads KAGVTQTPRYLIKTRGQQVTLSCSPISGHRSVSWYQQTPGQGLQFLFEYFSETQRNKGNFPGRFSGRQFSNSRSEMNVSTLELGDSALYLCASSSGTSGRVGEQFFGPGTRLTVL.

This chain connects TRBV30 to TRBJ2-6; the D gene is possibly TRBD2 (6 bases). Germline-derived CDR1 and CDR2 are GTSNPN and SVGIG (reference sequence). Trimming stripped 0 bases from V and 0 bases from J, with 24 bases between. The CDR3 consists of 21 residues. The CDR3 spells CAWSVPTWRAAAHSGANVLTF. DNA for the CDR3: TGTGCCTGGAGTGTACCCACGTGGAGGGCAGCGGCTCACTCTGGGGCCAACGTCCTGACTTTC.

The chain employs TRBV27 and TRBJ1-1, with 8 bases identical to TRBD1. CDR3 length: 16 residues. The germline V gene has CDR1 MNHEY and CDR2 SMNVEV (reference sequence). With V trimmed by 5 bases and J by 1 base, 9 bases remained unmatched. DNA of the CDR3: TGTGCCAGCAGTCCCTCGGGACAGGCTTCGAACACTGAAGCTTTCTTT. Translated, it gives CASSPSGQASNTEAFF.

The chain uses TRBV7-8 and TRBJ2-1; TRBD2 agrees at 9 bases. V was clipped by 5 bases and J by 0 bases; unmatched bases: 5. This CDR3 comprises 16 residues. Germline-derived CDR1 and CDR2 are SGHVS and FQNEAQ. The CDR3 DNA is TGTGCCAGCAGCCGCGGGAGGGCCAGCTCCTACAATGAGCAGTTCTTC. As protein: CASSRGRASSYNEQFF.

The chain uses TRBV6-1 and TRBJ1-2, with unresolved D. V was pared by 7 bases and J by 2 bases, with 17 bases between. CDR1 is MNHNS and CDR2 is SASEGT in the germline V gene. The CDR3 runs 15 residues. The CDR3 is CASTNGSPPNYGYTF. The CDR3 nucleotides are TGTGCCAGCACGAATGGGAGCCCCCCCAACTATGGCTACACCTTC.

CDR3 loop: CASSVVGRTPGPDTQYF. In nucleotides, the CDR3 is TGTGCCAGCAGCGTAGTCGGACGAACCCCGGGCCCAGATACGCAGTATTTT. This rearrangement joins TRBV9 to TRBJ2-3; no clear D gene. From germline, CDR1 is SGDLS and CDR2 YYNGEE. V lost 0 bases and J lost 4, with 18 bases in between. This CDR3 has 17 residues.

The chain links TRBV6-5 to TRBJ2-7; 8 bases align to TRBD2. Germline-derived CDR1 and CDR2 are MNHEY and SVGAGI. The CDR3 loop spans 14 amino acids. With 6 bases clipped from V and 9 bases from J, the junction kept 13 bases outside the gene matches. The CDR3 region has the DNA TGTGCCAGCAGGGCTATAGTCGGGAGGGCAGTGCAGTACTTC. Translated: CASRAIVGRAVQYF.